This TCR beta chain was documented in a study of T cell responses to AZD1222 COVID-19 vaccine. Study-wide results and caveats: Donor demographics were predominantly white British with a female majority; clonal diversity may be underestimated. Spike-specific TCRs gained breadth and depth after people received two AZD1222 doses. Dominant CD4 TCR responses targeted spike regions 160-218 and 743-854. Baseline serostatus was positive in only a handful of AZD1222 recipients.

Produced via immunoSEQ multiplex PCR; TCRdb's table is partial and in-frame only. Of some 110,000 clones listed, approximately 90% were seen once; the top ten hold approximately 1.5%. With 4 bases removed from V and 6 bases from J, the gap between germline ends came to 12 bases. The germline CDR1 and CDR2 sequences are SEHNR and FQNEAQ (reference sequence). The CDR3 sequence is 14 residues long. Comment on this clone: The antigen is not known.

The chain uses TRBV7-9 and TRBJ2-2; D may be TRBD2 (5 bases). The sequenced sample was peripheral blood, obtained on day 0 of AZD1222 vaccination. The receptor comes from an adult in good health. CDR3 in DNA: TGTGCCAGCAGCTCGTCCAGGACTCCCGGGGAGCTGTTTTTT. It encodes CASSSSRTPGELFF. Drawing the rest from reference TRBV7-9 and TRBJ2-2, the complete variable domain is DTGVSQNPRHKITKRGQNVTFRCDPISEHNRLYWYRQTLGQGPEFLTYFQNEAQLEKSRLLSDRFSAERPKGSFSTLEIQRTEQGDSAMYLCASSSSRTPGELFFGEGSRLTVL.